This is a list of T cell receptor beta chains from one sample in a study of T-cell memory formation after mild COVID-19. Each CDR3 protein gets one entry after TCRdb re-called the 5' RACE reads with MiXCR. The repertoire holds roughly 580,000 distinct CDR3 sequences, with roughly 18% as singletons. Input material: PBMCs or a T cell subset sorted from them (not recorded which). The receptors come from an adult woman who had mild COVID-19 (a few samples of this study predate the infection). Cell type and time point are not known. CDR3s include the opening cysteine and the closing phenylalanine or tryptophan. D genes are given only for firm matches. Clone size is stated in some rows and not others, as once, few, many or a class when expanded.

j_gene	d_gene	abundance	v_gene	len	CDR3aa	CDR3nt
TRBJ1-2	.	few	TRBV20-1	10	CSASAIGYTF	TGCAGTGCTAGCGCGATAGGCTACACCTTC
TRBJ1-6	.	.	TRBV12-3/TRBV12-4	15	CASSGQLRDNSPLHF	TGTGCCAGCAGTGGACAGCTGAGGGATAATTCACCCCTCCACTTT
TRBJ1-1	.	.	TRBV15	14	CATSLVRAGSEAFF	TGTGCCACCAGCCTCGTCAGGGCTGGGTCGGAAGCTTTCTTT
TRBJ2-1	.	few	TRBV12-3/TRBV12-4	17	CASSFDFATFSYNEQFF	TGTGCCAGCAGTTTCGACTTCGCTACCTTCTCCTACAATGAGCAGTTCTTC
TRBJ2-1	TRBD2	.	TRBV12-3/TRBV12-4	16	CASRPGLALSYNEQFF	TGTGCCAGCAGGCCCGGACTAGCGTTATCCTACAATGAGCAGTTCTTC
TRBJ2-7	.	few	TRBV6-2/TRBV6-3	12	CASKRDSYEQYF	TGTGCCAGCAAACGGGACTCCTACGAGCAGTACTTC
TRBJ2-3	TRBD1	.	TRBV6-5	16	CASSTAQGASGDTQYF	TGTGCCAGCAGTACAGCACAGGGGGCGAGCGGAGATACGCAGTATTTT
TRBJ1-4	.	.	TRBV20-1	15	CSARERPGRNEKLFF	TGCAGTGCTAGAGAGAGGCCAGGGAGGAATGAAAAACTGTTTTTT
TRBJ1-3	.	.	TRBV9	15	CASSASWGSGNTIYF	TGTGCCAGCAGCGCCTCGTGGGGCTCTGGAAACACCATATATTTT
TRBJ2-7	.	.	TRBV30	15	CAWSVPGLVVGEQYF	TGTGCCTGGAGTGTACCAGGGCTAGTCGTCGGCGAGCAGTACTTC
TRBJ2-3	TRBD2	.	TRBV29-1	15	CSVDTSGRATDTQYF	TGCAGCGTTGACACTAGCGGGAGGGCTACAGATACGCAGTATTTT
TRBJ2-2	.	.	TRBV3-1	16	CASSQVGGLDTGELFF	TGTGCCAGCAGCCAAGTTGGGGGCTTAGACACCGGGGAGCTGTTTTTT
TRBJ2-7	TRBD1	.	TRBV7-2	12	CASSWTGREQYF	TGTGCCAGCAGCTGGACAGGGAGGGAGCAGTACTTC
TRBJ2-7	TRBD2	many	TRBV7-9	13	CASSGAGGYEQYF	TGTGCCAGCAGCGGAGCGGGAGGCTACGAGCAGTACTTC
TRBJ1-2	.	few	TRBV3-1	12	CASSYLNYGYTF	TGTGCCAGCAGCTACCTCAACTATGGCTACACCTTC
TRBJ2-1	TRBD2	many	TRBV20-1	17	CSARASLGSGGNNEQFF	TGCAGTGCTAGAGCCTCCCTTGGGAGCGGGGGAAATAATGAGCAGTTCTTC
TRBJ2-3	.	few	TRBV7-9	14	CASSRWTTTDTQYF	TGTGCCAGCAGCAGATGGACAACTACAGATACGCAGTATTTT
TRBJ2-1	.	few	TRBV7-7	15	CASSLSVGANNEQFF	TGTGCCAGCAGCTTAAGCGTTGGGGCTAACAATGAGCAGTTCTTC
TRBJ2-3	.	.	TRBV24-1	11	CATSEGYTQYF	TGTGCCACCAGTGAGGGGTATACGCAGTATTTT
TRBJ2-1	TRBD2	few	TRBV10-3	18	CAISESGNELASVNEQFF	TGTGCCATCAGTGAGTCGGGGAATGAACTAGCGTCCGTCAATGAGCAGTTCTTC
TRBJ2-5	.	.	TRBV3-1	15	CASSQASWTRETQYF	TGTGCCAGCAGCCAAGCATCGTGGACGCGAGAGACCCAGTACTTC
TRBJ2-5	TRBD2	few	TRBV6-5	16	CASSYDTSGIKETQYF	TGTGCCAGCAGTTACGATACTAGCGGTATTAAAGAGACCCAGTACTTC
TRBJ2-7	TRBD2	.	TRBV12-3/TRBV12-4	13	CASSSTSAYEQYF	TGTGCCAGCAGTTCCACTAGCGCCTACGAGCAGTACTTC
TRBJ1-6	.	.	TRBV10-3	14	CAISEGRNNSPLHF	TGTGCCATCAGTGAAGGCCGAAATAATTCACCCCTCCACTTT
TRBJ2-2	TRBD2	.	TRBV6-5	17	CASRGASGGLNTGELFF	TGTGCCAGCCGCGGGGCTAGCGGGGGCCTTAACACCGGGGAGCTGTTTTTT
TRBJ2-1	.	.	TRBV30	13	CAWSTGPYNEQFF	TGTGCCTGGAGCACCGGGCCATACAATGAGCAGTTCTTC
TRBJ2-4	TRBD1	few	TRBV7-9	14	CASSFGTVAGDQYF	TGTGCCAGCAGCTTCGGGACAGTTGCTGGTGATCAGTACTTC
TRBJ1-2	.	.	TRBV29-1	13	CSVATGRNYGYTF	TGCAGCGTTGCCACGGGACGGAACTATGGCTACACCTTC
TRBJ2-1	TRBD1	.	TRBV6-5	12	CASSRQGREQFF	TGTGCCAGCAGCCGACAGGGAAGAGAGCAGTTCTTC
TRBJ2-3	TRBD2	few	TRBV10-3	16	CAISELGSGGTDTQYF	TGTGCCATCAGTGAGTTGGGTAGCGGGGGCACAGATACGCAGTATTTT
TRBJ1-1	.	.	TRBV29-1	11	CSVDSNTEAFF	TGCAGCGTTGATTCGAACACTGAAGCTTTCTTT
TRBJ2-2	.	many	TRBV6-2/TRBV6-3	11	CASTLGGELFF	TGTGCCAGCACCCTGGGAGGGGAGCTGTTTTTT
TRBJ2-1	.	.	TRBV15	15	CATSSSGSSYNEQFF	TGTGCCACCAGCAGTTCGGGGAGCTCCTACAATGAGCAGTTCTTC
TRBJ1-1	TRBD1	.	TRBV28	13	CASSLGQGLPAFF	TGTGCCAGCAGTTTAGGACAGGGCCTGCCTGCTTTCTTT
TRBJ2-7	.	few	TRBV19	13	CASSKDTAYEQYF	TGTGCCAGTAGTAAGGACACAGCCTACGAGCAGTACTTC
TRBJ2-3	.	.	TRBV25-1	17	CASSELDFAISTDTQYF	TGTGCCAGCAGTGAACTCGACTTCGCTATTTCCACAGATACGCAGTATTTT
TRBJ2-3	.	.	TRBV7-9	15	CASSRGWVSTDTQYF	TGTGCCAGCAGCCGAGGGTGGGTGAGCACAGATACGCAGTATTTT
TRBJ2-7	.	.	TRBV3-1	14	CASSPTTGRYEQYF	TGTGCCAGCAGCCCGACGACGGGTCGCTACGAGCAGTACTTC
TRBJ2-7	.	.	TRBV18	14	CASSPSGDSYEQYF	TGTGCCAGCTCACCTTCGGGGGACAGCTACGAGCAGTACTTC
TRBJ1-1	.	few	TRBV18	13	CASSPATDTEAFF	TGTGCCAGCTCACCGGCCACGGACACTGAAGCTTTCTTT
TRBJ2-5	.	.	TRBV6-5	17	CASSHLPPGGLVRTQYF	TGTGCCAGCAGCCACTTGCCCCCTGGCGGGTTGGTGCGGACCCAGTACTTC
TRBJ1-1	.	.	TRBV7-9	14	CASRRGTPGTEAFF	TGTGCCAGCAGAAGGGGCACCCCGGGCACTGAAGCTTTCTTT
TRBJ2-7	.	few	TRBV10-3	13	CAISESGIGEQYF	TGTGCCATCAGTGAGTCTGGCATAGGGGAGCAGTACTTC
TRBJ1-2	TRBD1	.	TRBV18	15	CASSPGQGIFGGYTF	TGTGCCAGCTCACCGGGACAGGGGATATTTGGCGGCTACACCTTC
TRBJ1-3	.	.	TRBV4-2	17	CASSGTYGGPSGNTIYF	TGTGCCAGCAGCGGTACCTACGGGGGCCCCTCTGGAAACACCATATATTTT
TRBJ2-7	.	.	TRBV11-2	15	CASSLEWGTTYEQYF	TGTGCCAGCAGCTTAGAATGGGGCACTACCTACGAGCAGTACTTC
TRBJ2-1	TRBD2	few	TRBV27	17	CASSLSGLAGGNYEQFF	TGTGCCAGCAGTTTATCGGGACTAGCGGGAGGGAATTATGAGCAGTTCTTC